Listed here are 5 T cell receptor beta chains from one sample, sequenced in a study of cytomegalovirus exposure and HLA in healthy donors. In the PCR, 60 Vbeta and 13 Jbeta primers were used. This table comes from immunoSEQ multiplex PCR, and its TCRdb copy is limited to in-frame clones, with some not included. The data contain 130,000 to 150,000 clones, 60% to 85% of them singletons. The sample comprised PBMCs. Receptors were obtained from a man younger than 35 in good health and CMV-seronegative.

This chain joins TRBV19 and TRBJ2-1; maybe TRBD1 (5 bases). CDR1 is LNHDA, CDR2 SQIVND, per germline (reference sequence). There are 14 residues in the CDR3. Trimming took off 3 bases at V and 14 bases at J, with 20 bases between the two ends. In DNA, the CDR3 is TGTGCCAGTAGTATTGATGACGAGGACAAGCAGGAGTTCTTC. Its translation: CASSIDDEDKQEFF.

A single count supports this clone. V and J are TRBV5-4 and TRBJ2-7; D not certain. Germline CDR1 and CDR2: SGHNT and YYREEE (reference sequence). This CDR3 is 14 amino acids long. The germline V and J ends were trimmed by 3 bases and 5 bases, with 15 bases remaining between them. Here the CDR3 reads CASSSALTPHEQYF. The CDR3 nucleotides are TGTGCCAGCAGCTCGGCACTGACTCCCCACGAGCAGTACTTC.

Only one count was recorded for this clone. The chain is built from TRBV2 and TRBJ1-4; 8 bases match TRBD1. The CDR3 is 15 residues long. CDR1 and CDR2 from the germline V gene are SNHLY and FYNNEI. Trimming removed 7 bases from V and 8 bases from J; junction bases left unmatched: 12. The CDR3 DNA reads TGTGCCAGCAACGGAAGGACAGGGATGAACGAAAAACTGTTTTTT. Residues: CASNGRTGMNEKLFF. Full variable domain (remainder filled in from reference TRBV2 and TRBJ1-4): EPEVTQTPSHQVTQMGQEVILRCVPISNHLYFYWYRQILGQKVEFLVSFYNNEISEKSEIFDDQFSVERPDGSNFTLKIRSTKLEDSAMYFCASNGRTGMNEKLFFGSGTQLSVL.

The chain uses TRBV6-5 and TRBJ2-2, with unresolved D. CDR1 and CDR2 from the germline V gene are MNHEY and SVGAGI. CDR3 length equals 15 residues. Trimming left V 6 bases short and J 5 bases short, with 16 bases between. In nucleotides, the CDR3 is TGTGCCAGCAGGAAGGCGGCGAGGAGAACCGGGGAGCTGTTTTTT. Translating gives CASRKAARRTGELFF.

The chain combines TRBV6-1 with TRBJ2-7; TRBD2 is a possible D gene (5 bases). Germline CDR1 is MNHNS and CDR2 is SASEGT. Trimming shortened V by 1 base and J by 0 bases, and 10 bases separated the two germline ends. This CDR3 contains 15 residues. The CDR3 sequence is CASSEVERLSYEQYF. The CDR3, as DNA: TGTGCCAGCAGTGAAGTAGAGCGGCTCTCCTACGAGCAGTACTTC.